The present T cell receptor beta chain was sequenced within a study of tumor-infiltrating lymphocytes in primary liver carcinoma. The table lists this clonotype with many counts. With 5 bases removed from V and 8 bases from J, the gap between germline ends came to 9 bases. The CDR3 runs to 11 residues. Without any cell sorting, about 18-30 mg of bulk tissue yielded co-extracted RNA and DNA. Through surgical resection, the patients' primary liver carcinoma was treated. Every tumor yielded five separate sampled regions. Total RNA amounting to around 450 ng was the source from which TCR beta cDNA was made with a constant-region primer. Sequencing libraries for TCR beta derived from three nested multiplex PCR rounds that used slightly modified ARM-PCR. The first two PCR rounds used TRBV1-TRBV30 forward primers with a C-beta reverse primer, 9 to 11 cycles each. TCRdb processed the multiplex PCR reads anew with MiXCR; each CDR3 protein has one entry. The sample contains 120,000 or so distinct CDR3 sequences, around two thirds of which appear only once.

The clonotype originates from a woman in her sixties with primary liver carcinoma and hepatitis B virus infection. This chain connects TRBV12-3 or TRBV12-4 to TRBJ2-5; maybe TRBD2 (5 bases). The sequenced sample consisted of liver tumor tissue from sampling region 1. Sample subset: tumor region T1, superior pole. As DNA, the CDR3 is TGTGCCAGCAGTACTGACTACACCCAGTACTTC. Its translation is CASSTDYTQYF.